Sequencing of this T cell receptor beta chain was carried out in a study of vaccination effects on CD4 cells after COVID-19. TCRdb's table, derived via immunoSEQ multiplex PCR, lists solely in-frame clones and lacks some. The table shows tens of thousands of clones, with about two thirds occurring only once. V gave up 5 bases and J gave up 8 bases; unmatched junction bases: 8. The length of the CDR3 is 14 residues. Germline CDR1 and CDR2: MNHEY and SVGAGI. Notes on this clone: Its target is unknown.

Pools of viral peptides were used by the ViraFEST assay to expand antigen-specific CD4+ T cells ahead of sequencing. CD4+ T cell isolation took place after 10 days of culture. This person caught SARS-CoV-2 sometime from March to December 2020, and PCR testing confirmed the infection. The clonotype was recovered from a human donor who had a prior SARS-CoV-2 infection. The chain joins TRBV6-5 to TRBJ1-5, with 8 nucleotides matching TRBD1. The specimen was CD4+ T cells from PBMCs cultured with a peptide pool, collected before COVID-19 vaccination. CDR3 residues: CASSPNRGQEPQHF. CDR3 coding DNA: TGTGCCAGCAGTCCAAACAGGGGACAGGAGCCCCAGCATTTT.